This TCR beta chain emerged from a study of T cells expressing NK-cell markers. Overall study: Investigators obtained TCR beta repertoires from sorted CD3+CD56+NKG2C+, CD3+CD56+NKG2C- and CD3+CD56-NKG2C+ T cells. Findings of the study overall: Similarly, these clonotypes led the CD3+CD56-NKG2C+ fraction as well in a handful of donors.

Per the germline V gene, CDR1 is DFQATT and CDR2 is SNEGSKA (reference sequence). The CDR3 is 14 amino acids. As concerns this clonotype: Antigen unknown.

TCRdb reworked the 5' RACE reads into one entry per CDR3 protein, no DNA. The sample has roughly 420,000 distinct CDR3 sequences. The sequencing sample was made of blood T cells: a sorted CD56 or NKG2C T cell subset, CD4+ or CD8+ T cells, or bulk PBMC T cells (not recorded which). The rearrangement links TRBV20-1 to TRBJ2-5; TCRdb names TRBD2, which stays unverified in the absence of DNA. The receptor was derived from a woman aged 18 to 75 in good health. CDR3 protein: CSAPPGGGWETQYF.